Listed here are 25 T cell receptor beta chains from one sample, sequenced in a study of identical twins. TCRdb re-called the 5' RACE reads with MiXCR, one entry per CDR3 protein. The data contain approximately 1.8 million distinct CDR3 sequences, about 32% of them singletons. Sequencing was carried out using cord blood. Every receptor here comes from a newborn girl in good health.

About this clonotype itself: A much larger clone differs by one base, so this may be a read error. This chain links TRBV4-1 with TRBJ2-5; TRBD1 matches at 8 bases. CDR3 length: 14 amino acids. Germline CDR1 reads MGHRA; CDR2 reads YSYEKL. The J segment lost 11 bases and the V segment lost 2 bases, leaving 10 bases of the junction unmatched. The CDR3 DNA is TGCGCCAGCAGCCAAAGCGACAGGGGCAATGAGCAGTACTTC. This gives the protein CASSQSDRGNEQYF.

This clonotype was recorded a few times. A much larger clone lies a single base off, so this may be a read error. The chain combines TRBV27 with TRBJ2-3, with TRBD2 as a possible D gene (5 bases). Germline CDR1 and CDR2: MNHEY and SMNVEV (reference sequence). The V gene lost 7 bases and the J gene lost 1 base, with 6 bases spanning the gap. The CDR3 has 12 amino acids. The CDR3 loop reads CASNGGTDTQYF. The CDR3 nucleotides are TGTGCCAGCAACGGGGGCACAGATACGCAGTATTTT.

This clonotype was seen a handful of times. This chain links TRBV14 with TRBJ2-7, with 8 bases lining up with TRBD2. V gave up 2 bases and J gave up 3 bases; unmatched junction bases: 6. CDR3 size: 15 residues. CDR1 is SGHDN and CDR2 is FVKESK in the germline V gene. CDR3 sequence: CASSQPVRGGYEQYF. CDR3 in DNA: TGTGCCAGCAGCCAACCGGTTCGGGGGGGCTACGAGCAGTACTTC.

This clonotype was counted a few times. The gene calls are TRBV10-3 and TRBJ2-1, with 12 bases matching TRBD2. The CDR3 is made up of 14 amino acids. With V trimmed by 3 bases and J by 12 bases, 6 bases remained unmatched. In germline, CDR1 is ENHRY, CDR2 SYGVKD. The CDR3 loop is CAISDPSGRGTQFF. In nucleotides, the CDR3 is TGTGCCATCAGTGACCCTAGCGGGAGGGGGACGCAGTTCTTC.

The chain links TRBV7-8 to TRBJ2-1, with TRBD2 matching over 10 bases. Germline V gene sequence: CDR1 SGHVS, CDR2 FQNEAQ. The CDR3 consists of 16 residues. The V gene end was trimmed by 5 bases and the J gene end by 7 bases; junction bases not matched to a gene: 11. CDR3 in DNA: TGTGCCAGCAGCGCCCGACTAGCGGGTCTGTATAATGAGCAGTTCTTC. This gives the protein CASSARLAGLYNEQFF.

The chain carries TRBV12-5 and TRBJ1-1; the D is unclear. Trimming took off 5 bases at V and 3 bases at J, with 10 bases between the two ends. The germline CDR1 and CDR2 sequences are LGHNT and FRNRAP. The CDR3 totals 13 residues. The CDR3 spells CASGPDTYTEAFF. The DNA of the CDR3 is TGTGCTAGTGGTCCAGACACCTACACTGAAGCTTTCTTT. The full variable domain, in which reference TRBV12-5 and TRBJ1-1 provide the parts outside the CDR3, is DARVTQTPRHKVTEMGQEVTMRCQPILGHNTVFWYRQTMMQGLELLAYFRNRAPLDDSGMPKDRFSAEMPDATLATLKIQPSEPRDSAVYFCASGPDTYTEAFFGQGTRLTVV.

J is TRBJ2-7 and V is TRBV12-3 or TRBV12-4; 16 bases match TRBD2. This CDR3 region has 18 residues. V lost 7 bases to trimming and J lost 6 bases; unmatched junction nucleotides: 15. The CDR3, as DNA: TGTGCCAGCACCAGCCGACCGGGACTAGCGGGGGGGCTGCGCGAGCAGTACTTC. Its protein is CASTSRPGLAGGLREQYF.

The chain couples TRBV10-3 to TRBJ1-4; a weak D match, TRBD1 (6 bases). The length of the CDR3 is 14 residues. Germline values: CDR1 ENHRY, CDR2 SYGVKD. Trimming took 2 bases from V and 4 from J, leaving 8 bases between them. The CDR3 reads CAISEGQINEKLFF. The CDR3 DNA sequence: TGTGCCATCAGTGAGGGACAGATTAATGAAAAACTGTTTTTT.

This clonotype was seen a handful of times. The chain is built from TRBV3-1 and TRBJ1-2; the match to TRBD1 covers 10 bases. The CDR3 extends over 16 amino acids. Germline V gene lookup returns CDR1 LGHDT and CDR2 YNNKEL (reference sequence). V was pared by 5 bases and J by 6 bases, with 12 bases of the junction left unmatched. CDR3 nucleotides: TGTGCCAGCAGCGAGAGACAGGGGGCGCATCAGGATGGCTACACCTTC. This encodes CASSERQGAHQDGYTF.

The sample holds a few counts of this clonotype. The chain combines TRBV4-2 with TRBJ2-3; perhaps TRBD2 as D (6 bases). The length of the CDR3 is 13 residues. Between the trimmed V and J ends, which lost 1 base and 9 bases, there was a span of 11 bases. Germline V lookup: CDR1 LGHNA, CDR2 YNFKEQ. This chain's CDR3 is CASSQAGGRTQYF. CDR3 DNA: TGTGCCAGCAGCCAAGCTGGAGGGCGGACGCAGTATTTT.

The chain has TRBV12-3 or TRBV12-4 and TRBJ2-5, with TRBD2 matching over 8 bases. V dropped 5 bases and J dropped 9; count of bases not matched to a gene: 11. The CDR3 consists of 14 residues. This chain's CDR3 is CASSRLAQAGAQYF. CDR3 sequence (DNA): TGTGCCAGCAGTAGACTAGCGCAGGCGGGAGCCCAGTACTTC.

The CDR3 is CSARVASGRPDEQYF. The CDR3 DNA reads TGCAGTGCTAGAGTCGCTAGCGGGAGGCCCGACGAGCAGTACTTC. The rearrangement uses TRBV20-1 and TRBJ2-4; TRBD2 aligns across 11 bases. TRBJ2-7 matches the DNA end more closely, so the J call is doubtful. The CDR3 spans 15 residues. Per the germline V gene, CDR1 is DFQATT and CDR2 is SNEGSKA (reference sequence).

The chain carries TRBV20-1 and TRBJ2-4, with 9 bases fitting TRBD1. The end of the DNA aligns better with TRBJ2-7, so the J call may be wrong. The germline V gene has CDR1 DFQATT and CDR2 SNEGSKA (reference sequence). CDR3 size: 14 residues. CDR3 in amino acids: CSASRDREGYEQYF. Here the CDR3 DNA reads TGCAGTGCTAGCAGGGACAGGGAAGGCTACGAGCAGTACTTC.

The J gene is TRBJ1-6, the V gene TRBV5-1; weak D call: TRBD1 (5 bases). V was clipped by 1 base and J by 7 bases, with 15 bases between them. This CDR3 is built from 16 residues. Looked up from germline, CDR1 is SGHRS and CDR2 is YFSETQ. The CDR3 sequence is CASSLRQPAGNSPLHF. CDR3 nucleotides: TGCGCCAGCAGCTTGAGGCAGCCCGCAGGGAATTCACCCCTCCACTTT.

The sample holds a few counts of this clonotype. The chain joins TRBV11-2 to TRBJ2-5; D assignment may be TRBD1 or TRBD2 (6 bases each). The CDR3 has 15 residues. Germline V gives CDR1 SGHAT, CDR2 FQNNGV. The germline V and J ends were trimmed by 5 bases and 3 bases, with 16 bases remaining between them. This CDR3 is CASSPFWGAKETQYF. In DNA, the CDR3 is TGTGCCAGCAGCCCATTTTGGGGGGCCAAAGAGACCCAGTACTTC.

The chain joins TRBV20-1 to TRBJ1-2; tentatively, D is TRBD1 (6 bases). The V and J ends lost 6 bases and 3 bases respectively, with 17 bases between them. The CDR3 length is 14 residues. The germline gives CDR1 DFQATT, CDR2 SNEGSKA (reference sequence). In nucleotides, the CDR3 is TGCAGTGCCCGAGCAGGGGCCCTACACTATGGCTACACCTTC. Translated: CSARAGALHYGYTF.

In its sample, this clonotype was seen many times. The chain is built from TRBV20-1 and TRBJ1-5, with D possibly TRBD1 on 5 matching bases. The CDR3 has 12 residues. Germline V gene lookup returns CDR1 DFQATT and CDR2 SNEGSKA (reference sequence). Trimming removed 6 bases at V and 6 bases at J, with 12 bases between. As DNA, the CDR3 is TGCAGTGCAGAAGACAGTTTTCAGCCCCAGCATTTT. Its protein product is CSAEDSFQPQHF.

Note on this clonotype: A much more abundant neighbour one base away suggests this may be a read error. The chain recombines TRBV6-2 or TRBV6-3 with TRBJ2-3; no clear D gene. Trimming pared 2 bases from V and 3 bases from J, leaving 9 bases between. Germline CDR1 reads MNHEY; CDR2 reads SVGEGT. This CDR3 region has 14 residues. CDR3 residues: CASSYGLKTDTQYF. The CDR3, as DNA: TGTGCCAGCAGTTACGGTCTGAAGACAGATACGCAGTATTTT.

The V gene is TRBV3-1, the J gene TRBJ1-2, with TRBD1 as a possible D gene (5 bases). The length of the CDR3 is 15 residues. The ends were cut back, 0 bases at V and 8 bases at J, with 16 bases in the middle. CDR1 is LGHDT, CDR2 YNNKEL, per germline (reference sequence). The DNA of the CDR3 is TGTGCCAGCAGCCAAGAGCCCGGGGGAAGGTACGGCTACACCTTC. Translating gives CASSQEPGGRYGYTF.

The DNA for the CDR3 is TGTGCCAGCAGCGTAGTGGGACTAGCGGGCGGTGAGCAGTTCTTC. It encodes CASSVVGLAGGEQFF. The chain links TRBV9 to TRBJ2-1; 12 nucleotides line up with TRBD2. Germline V gene data show CDR1 as SGDLS and CDR2 as YYNGEE. V was pared by 0 bases and J by 9 bases, with 4 bases of the junction left unmatched. The CDR3 consists of 15 residues.

A few counts support this clonotype. The CDR3 DNA reads TGCAGTGCTAGTTACCGGACTAGCCAAGAGACCCAGTACTTC. This encodes CSASYRTSQETQYF. The chain carries TRBV20-1 and TRBJ2-5; 7 nucleotides line up with TRBD2. The germline gives CDR1 DFQATT, CDR2 SNEGSKA (reference sequence). V gave up 3 bases and J gave up 1 base; unmatched junction bases: 5. CDR3 length equals 14 residues.

Only a few counts were recorded for this clonotype. The V and J genes are TRBV20-1 and TRBJ2-7; 9 nucleotides agree with TRBD1. The CDR3 has 14 residues. Germline-derived CDR1 and CDR2 are DFQATT and SNEGSKA (reference sequence). Trimming at V came to 2 bases and at J to 7 bases, leaving 9 bases not matched to a gene. The DNA of the CDR3 is TGCAGTGCTAGATACACAGGGGGCTTGAGGGAGCAGTACTTC. Translation: CSARYTGGLREQYF.

This clonotype was recorded at least ten times. V usage is TRBV28 and J usage is TRBJ2-1; 8 bases are a match to TRBD2. J lost 5 bases, V lost 4 bases, and 4 bases had no gene match. Germline CDR1 MDHEN, CDR2 SYDVKM. The CDR3 totals 14 residues. CDR3 DNA: TGTGCCAGCAGTTCGGGACTAGGGGACAATGAGCAGTTCTTC. This sequence encodes CASSSGLGDNEQFF.

This clonotype was counted a few times. V and J are TRBV28 and TRBJ2-7; D is ambiguous. The CDR3 extends over 11 amino acids. From germline, CDR1 is MDHEN and CDR2 SYDVKM. CDR3 coding DNA: TGTGTCACGACGTGGGGCTACGAGCAGTACTTC. This translates into CVTTWGYEQYF.

The V call is TRBV29-1, the J call TRBJ2-1, with 9 bases aligning to TRBD2. Germline CDR1 and CDR2: SQVTM and ANQGSEA. This CDR3 spans 12 amino acids. The V segment lost 5 bases and the J segment 8 bases; nucleotides outside the gene matches: 4. The CDR3 here is CSVFSGRDEQFF. In nucleotides, the CDR3 is TGCAGCGTTTTTAGCGGGAGAGATGAGCAGTTCTTC.